This T cell receptor beta chain derives from a study of OX40 agonist ivuxolimab in advanced cancers. Across the study: Cohort: about 80% men, mean age about 60, aged about 23 to 80.

Worth noting for this clone: Its antigen is unknown.

Study-wide points: Partial responders at 0.1-3.0 mg/kg showed near-lowest clonal expansion.

Assay used: immunoSEQ multiplex PCR; TCRdb lists only in-frame clones, some missing. The sample consists of around 78,000 clones, around 85% of them appearing once. The V end was cut by 1 base, the J end by 2 bases, with 12 bases between. Germline CDR1 reads SGHDT; CDR2 reads YYEEEE. The CDR3 has 15 residues. This TCR was recovered from an adult with an advanced solid tumor such as melanoma, head and neck, liver or kidney cancer. The source was CD4+ or CD8+ T cells sorted from blood, collected in a trial of the OX40 agonist ivuxolimab. J is TRBJ1-2 and V is TRBV5-6; no definite D call. The CDR3 here is CASSLRARTNYGYTF. CDR3 DNA: TGTGCCAGCAGCTTGAGAGCCCGGACCAACTATGGCTACACCTTC. Variable domain in full (rest from reference TRBV5-6 and TRBJ1-2): DAGVTQSPTHLIKTRGQQVTLRCSPKSGHDTVSWYQQALGQGPQFIFQYYEEEERQRGNFPDRFSGHQFPNYSSELNVNALLLGDSALYLCASSLRARTNYGYTFGSGTRLTVV.